Included here is one T cell receptor beta chain sequence, with context. The sample comes from a study of T cell responses to AZD1222 COVID-19 vaccine. Produced via immunoSEQ multiplex PCR; TCRdb's table is partial and in-frame only. Its listing shows more than 110,000 clones. This CDR3 is built from 15 residues. The germline V gene has CDR1 MDHEN and CDR2 SYDVKM. V trimming: 6 bases; J trimming: 6 bases; junction bases outside the gene matches: 11. The genes are TRBV28 and TRBJ1-1; 9 nucleotides match TRBD1. This sequence was found in an adult in good health. Sequenced: peripheral blood. The CDR3 coding sequence is TGTGCCAGCAGCCCCCCCGGGACAGGGACTCCTGAAGCTTTCTTT. This gives the protein CASSPPGTGTPEAFF.